The following is a T cell receptor beta chain sequence with its context. Its matching antigen is unknown. Using immunoSEQ multiplex PCR, the repertoire was profiled, and TCRdb retains in-frame clones only, with some absent. Seen here are about 94,000 clones, around 87% observed once, and the top ten hold about 0.3%. The sample is drawn from a study of OX40 agonist ivuxolimab in advanced cancers. As for the study in general: Patients received intravenous ivuxolimab every 2 weeks at 0.01 to 10 mg/kg.

Study results and limitations: Both blood CD4+ and CD8+ T cells showed clonal growth by week 6 at 0.1 to 3.0 mg/kg. In general, CD8+ T cells held more expanded clones than CD4+ did, on average. Certain nonresponders likewise exhibited a low normalized T-cell clonal expansion.

CDR3 length: 18 amino acids. V lost 3 bases and J lost 8; bases outside the gene matches: 19. The V gene's germline CDR1 is SGHNT and CDR2 YYREEE (reference sequence). The rearrangement joins TRBV5-4 to TRBJ1-2; 10 nucleotides align to TRBD1. Sequenced material: CD4+ or CD8+ T cells sorted from blood, taken in a trial of the OX40 agonist ivuxolimab. This receptor was obtained from an adult with an advanced solid tumor such as melanoma, head and neck, liver or kidney cancer. CDR3 sequence reads: CASSSMDQADRGRGGYTF. The CDR3 DNA sequence: TGTGCCAGCAGCTCGATGGACCAAGCCGACAGGGGGCGGGGAGGCTACACCTTC.